This T cell receptor beta chain was captured by sequencing in a study of OX40 agonist ivuxolimab in advanced cancers. A note on the overall study: Ivuxolimab was a fully human IgG2 agonistic monoclonal antibody targeting the costimulatory receptor OX40 (CD134). Intravenous ivuxolimab was administered to patients every 2 weeks at six dose levels: 0.01, 0.1, 0.3, 1.5, 3 and 10 mg/kg. Among the roughly 50 dose-escalation patients, some 20 had hepatocellular carcinoma, around 15 melanoma, 9 renal cell carcinoma and 9 head and neck cancer. A male proportion of approximately 83% and a mean age of approximately 58 years, ranging from roughly 23 to 80, were recorded for the dose-escalation cohort. Patients were allowed to have had prior anti-PD-1, anti-PD-L1 or anti-CTLA-4 therapy, and around 40% of the dose-escalation patients had previously received checkpoint inhibitors. Partial responses occurred in three dose-escalation patients: two with cutaneous melanoma and one with hepatocellular carcinoma. Peripheral TCRbeta sequencing aimed to test whether ivuxolimab altered TCR sequence diversity and caused clonal T-cell expansion. The paper covers the monotherapy dose-escalation part of the phase I ivuxolimab trial, which included N ≈ 50 patients.

This clone was recorded once. Its antigen is not yet known. Base qualities are missing; no much larger clone stands one base away. The trial excluded patients who had a history of autoimmune disease or who were on systemic immunosuppression. Peripheral blood for TCR sequencing was collected from all dose cohorts at baseline, on cycle 4 day 1, and on cycle 7 day 1. Samples came from an open-label, multicenter, first-in-human phase I dose-escalation trial of ivuxolimab. Adults with locally advanced or metastatic melanoma, renal cell carcinoma, hepatocellular carcinoma or head and neck squamous cell carcinoma were enrolled in the trial. CD4+ and CD8+ T cells were sorted separately from peripheral blood before TCR sequencing. Genomic DNA was isolated from the sorted cells so that the TCRbeta CDR3 region could be sequenced. The immunoSEQ Assay was used for sequencing of TCRbeta CDR3 regions. TCRdb took this table from immuneACCESS and kept in-frame rearrangements with V and J called. Such tables lack part of the clones; where checked against another copy, unresolved V genes explain under half of the gap, and the rest is unexplained. The sample yields tens of thousands of clones; about 90% were counted once. Approximately 9% of the sample lies in the top ten.

Study-wide findings and limitations: Partial responders in the 0.1-3.0 mg/kg groups had among the lowest normalized peripheral clonal expansion, especially among CD8+ T cells. The antigen specificity of the clonally expanded peripheral T cells was not determined. Low levels of normalized T-cell clonal expansion were also seen in some nonresponding patients. At doses of 0.1 to 3.0 mg/kg, clonal expansion of both CD4+ and CD8+ T cells in blood was seen between baseline and week 6. After ivuxolimab, CD8+ T cells had more expanded clones than CD4+ T cells on average.

CDR1 SGDLS and CDR2 YYNGEE were looked up in the germline V gene. The CDR3 starts with the cysteine, ends with the phenylalanine, and has 15 residues. Here the CDR3 DNA is all that survives: 45 bases in frame from base 1. The V end gives up 0 bases and the J end 4 bases, leaving 3 bases in the junction not matched to a gene. The sequence came from an adult with an advanced solid tumor such as melanoma, head and neck, liver or kidney cancer. The sequencing here drew on CD4+ or CD8+ T cells sorted from blood, taken in a trial of the OX40 agonist ivuxolimab. Recombination joined TRBV9 with TRBJ2-1; TRBD2 aligns with 8 central bases. The DNA reads TGTGCCAGCAGCGTAGCTGGCGGGGGGTACAATGAGCAGTTCTTC. Protein translation: CASSVAGGGYNEQFF.